The 9 T cell receptor beta chains below were found in one sample sequenced in a study of shared clonotypes between healthy human individuals. Only in-frame clones appear in the TCRdb table, and some are missing; sequencing was by immunoSEQ multiplex PCR. This sample has about 770,000 clones, with around 70% found just once. The sample consisted of memory CD4+ T cells sorted from blood. As to subset: CD45RA-negative fraction. Receptors were obtained from a woman between 25 and 40 years old in good health.

A single count supports this clone. CDR3 DNA: TGTGCCAGCTCACCATCGACTCTTGTTAGCAATCAGCCCCAGCATTTT. This codes for CASSPSTLVSNQPQHF. The chain is built from TRBV18 and TRBJ1-5; D not certain. The CDR3 covers 16 residues. Germline CDR1 and CDR2: KGHSH and LQKENI. Trimming pared 2 bases from V and 0 bases from J, leaving 11 bases between. The full variable domain, completed using reference TRBV18 and TRBJ1-5, is NAGVMQNPRHLVRRRGQEARLRCSPMKGHSHVYWYRQLPEEGLKFMVYLQKENIIDESGMPKERFSAEFPKEGPSILRIQQVVRGDSAAYFCASSPSTLVSNQPQHFGDGTRLSIL.

The rearrangement links TRBV2 to TRBJ2-1; 9 bases match TRBD2. The CDR3 length is 15 residues. The germline V gene encodes CDR1 SNHLY and CDR2 FYNNEI. The V gene end was trimmed by 8 bases and the J gene end by 10 bases; junction bases not matched to a gene: 15. The DNA for the CDR3 is TGTGCCAGCTTAGGTAGCGGGAGCTCCGACGGGGAGCAGTTCTTC. Translated: CASLGSGSSDGEQFF.

This clone appeared many times. This chain joins TRBV25-1 and TRBJ2-2; the D gene could be TRBD1 or TRBD2 (5 bases each). There are 13 residues in the CDR3. V was shortened by 2 bases and J by 4 bases, with 5 bases between the two germline ends. The germline V gene has CDR1 MGHDK and CDR2 SYGVNS. DNA for the CDR3: TGTGCCAGCAGTGAAGGGGGCACCGGGGAGCTGTTTTTT. It specifies CASSEGGTGELFF.

As to this clone: Other DNA sequences in the sample encode the same CDR3. The chain employs TRBV7-9 and TRBJ1-1; D unresolved. The CDR3 has 13 residues. Per germline, CDR1 SEHNR and CDR2 FQNEAQ (reference sequence). The V and J ends lost 5 bases and 1 base respectively, with 8 bases between them. Here the CDR3 reads CASSITGNTEAFF. For the CDR3, the DNA is TGTGCCAGCAGCATTACGGGGAACACTGAAGCTTTCTTT.

V is TRBV11-2 and J is TRBJ2-7; D gene uncertain. CDR1 is SGHAT and CDR2 is FQNNGV in the germline V gene. This CDR3 contains 16 residues. Trimming took off 4 bases at V and 5 bases at J, with 21 bases between the two ends. CDR3 protein: CASSSDRALRRNEQYF. For the CDR3, the DNA is TGTGCCAGCAGCTCCGATCGGGCCCTACGGCGTAACGAGCAGTACTTC. Drawing the rest from reference TRBV11-2 and TRBJ2-7, the complete variable domain is EAGVAQSPRYKIIEKRQSVAFWCNPISGHATLYWYQQILGQGPKLLIQFQNNGVVDDSQLPKDRFSAERLKGVDSTLKIQPAKLEDSAVYLCASSSDRALRRNEQYFGPGTRLTVT.

Many counts were recorded for this clone. This chain connects TRBV7-7 to TRBJ1-4; 7 bases are a match to TRBD1. The V gene's germline CDR1 is SSHAT and CDR2 FNYEAQ (reference sequence). The CDR3 consists of 14 residues. V dropped 5 bases and J dropped 7; count of bases not matched to a gene: 7. CDR3 residues: CASSPTGTGEKLFF. The CDR3 region has the DNA TGTGCCAGCAGCCCGACAGGGACGGGTGAAAAACTGTTTTTT.

This clone was seen repeatedly, ten times or more. Other nucleotide sequences in the sample specify the same CDR3. The chain combines TRBV28 with TRBJ1-5, with 7 bases aligning to TRBD1. Germline V gives CDR1 MDHEN, CDR2 SYDVKM. J gave up 4 bases and V 5 bases, and 2 bases lay outside the gene matches. The CDR3 runs to 13 residues. The CDR3 coding sequence is TGTGCCAGCAGTCCGACAGGGAATCAGCCCCAGCATTTT. The encoded protein is CASSPTGNQPQHF.

The chain uses TRBV5-1 and TRBJ2-6, with 10 bases identical to TRBD2. Germline V CDR1 and CDR2: SGHRS, YFSETQ. The trim removed 0 bases at V and 0 bases at J, leaving 6 bases unmatched. CDR3 length equals 19 residues. The CDR3 sequence is CASSLEGSGRFSGANVLTF. In nucleotides, the CDR3 is TGCGCCAGCAGCTTGGAAGGTAGCGGGAGGTTCTCTGGGGCCAACGTCCTGACTTTC.

This chain connects TRBV2 to TRBJ2-1; 10 bases map to TRBD2. The CDR3 length is 17 residues. CDR1 is SNHLY, CDR2 FYNNEI, per germline. The trim removed 10 bases at V and 0 bases at J, leaving 12 bases unmatched. The CDR3, as DNA: TGTGCCACCCTAGCCACTAGCGGGATGCCCTCCTACAATGAGCAGTTCTTC. Its protein is CATLATSGMPSYNEQFF.